The 6 T cell receptor beta chains in this list originate from one sample, sequenced in a study of CD8 T cells in Susac syndrome. The authors reverse transcribed roughly 0.5 to 1 ug RNA with random hexamers. MiXCR was run by TCRdb on the immunoSEQ multiplex PCR reads, yielding one entry per CDR3 protein. The profile shows over 130,000 distinct CDR3 sequences, about 95% of them singletons. Sequencing was done on a sample of CD4+ T cells from PBMCs. These receptors were obtained from a human donor with multiple sclerosis.

V is TRBV9 and J is TRBJ1-6, with D possibly matching TRBD1 (5 bases). Germline V gene sequence: CDR1 SGDLS, CDR2 YYNGEE. The CDR3 totals 15 residues. V was trimmed by 0 bases and J by 6 bases, leaving 10 bases between them. CDR3 coding DNA: TGTGCCAGCAGCGTAGCCAGGGTGGGTAATTCACCCCTCCACTTT. It codes for CASSVARVGNSPLHF. Full variable domain (rest looked up from reference TRBV9 and TRBJ1-6): DSGVTQTPKHLITATGQRVTLRCSPRSGDLSVYWYQQSLDQGLQFLIQYYNGEERAKGNILERFSAQQFPDLHSELNLSSLELGDSALYFCASSVARVGNSPLHFGNGTRLTVT.

The CDR3 DNA follows: TGTGCCAGCAGCTTACAAGGGACAGCAACCACCGGGGAGCTGTTTTTT. It yields the protein CASSLQGTATTGELFF. V is TRBV5-6 and J is TRBJ2-2; 7 bases match TRBD1. The junction had 8 bases not matched to a gene; V was cut back by 2 bases and J by 4 bases. CDR3 length equals 16 residues. Germline-derived CDR1 and CDR2 are SGHDT and YYEEEE.

This chain uses TRBV4-1 with TRBJ2-6; D might be TRBD2 (5 bases). Trimming shortened V by 2 bases and J by 1 base, and 15 bases separated the two germline ends. CDR1 and CDR2 from the germline V gene are MGHRA and YSYEKL. The CDR3 spans 18 residues. CDR3 residues: CASSQRGRTGSGANVLTF. The DNA of the CDR3 is TGCGCCAGCAGCCAACGTGGGCGGACTGGTTCTGGGGCCAACGTCCTGACTTTC.

Only one count was recorded for this clonotype. This rearrangement joins TRBV2 to TRBJ2-7; D is unclear. The germline V gene encodes CDR1 SNHLY and CDR2 FYNNEI. The ends were cut back, 5 bases at V and 0 bases at J, with 11 bases in the middle. The CDR3 covers 14 residues. This CDR3 reads CASSLLGNSYEQYF. The CDR3 nucleotides read TGTGCCAGCAGTTTATTGGGTAACTCCTACGAGCAGTACTTC.

The CDR3 region has the DNA TGTGCCAGCAGTTACAGGGGGACAGGGAGCTACAATGAGCAGTTCTTC. Its protein product is CASSYRGTGSYNEQFF. The chain couples TRBV6-2 or TRBV6-3 to TRBJ2-1, with 9 bases lining up with TRBD1. Losses at the gene ends were 2 bases for V and 3 bases for J; bases not matched to a gene: 5. The germline V gene has CDR1 MNHEY and CDR2 SVGEGT. The CDR3 runs to 16 residues.

This clonotype was observed once. The chain carries TRBV5-1 and TRBJ1-1; 8 bases are a match to TRBD1. Germline CDR1 and CDR2: SGHRS and YFSETQ. V lost 3 bases and J lost 5; bases outside the gene matches: 9. This CDR3 has 15 residues. The CDR3 here is CASSSQGAEGTEAFF. The CDR3 DNA reads TGCGCCAGCAGCTCTCAGGGGGCCGAGGGGACTGAAGCTTTCTTT.